Listed here are 19 T cell receptor beta chains from one sample, sequenced in a study of T-cell reconstitution after alpha-beta-depleted transplantation in children. The authors prepared the TCRbeta library with unique molecular identifiers. TCRdb re-derived calls from the PCR reads in MiXCR, one entry per CDR3 protein. The sample holds 500,000 to 600,000 distinct CDR3 sequences, about 30% seen once. The material sequenced was PBMCs from the stem cell graft donor, taken from the stem cell graft. Every receptor here comes from a human donor who donated a stem cell graft to a child with aplastic anemia.

This chain joins TRBV12-3 or TRBV12-4 and TRBJ2-1; no clear D gene. The V gene lost 4 bases and the J gene lost 0 bases, with 13 bases spanning the gap. The CDR3 runs 16 residues. CDR3 loop: CASSSLVGSSYNEQFF. DNA for the CDR3: TGTGCCAGCAGTTCCCTAGTCGGTAGCTCCTACAATGAGCAGTTCTTC.

Only one count was recorded for this clonotype. V gene TRBV18 combines with J gene TRBJ2-7; D may correspond to TRBD1 or TRBD2 (5 bases each). Germline CDR1 and CDR2: KGHSH and LQKENI. This CDR3 comprises 15 residues. V was clipped by 0 bases and J by 0 bases, with 9 bases between them. The CDR3 DNA reads TGTGCCAGCTCACCACCGGGACGACCCTCCTACGAGCAGTACGTC. Amino acid sequence: CASSPPGRPSYEQYV.

In its sample, this clonotype was seen a few times. The rearrangement joins TRBV7-2 to TRBJ1-2, with D perhaps matching TRBD1 (5 bases). The CDR3 is 13 amino acids. Germline V gene lookup returns CDR1 SGHTA and CDR2 FQGNSA. Trimming cost V 1 base and J 5 bases, with 8 bases left between them. The CDR3 DNA sequence: TGTGCCAGCAGCTTAGGGGGGGAGTATGGCTACACCTTC. Amino acids: CASSLGGEYGYTF.

The chain has TRBV29-1 and TRBJ2-1, with D tentatively TRBD1 (7 bases). The germline gives CDR1 SQVTM, CDR2 ANQGSEA. This CDR3 comprises 13 residues. Trimming cost V 7 bases and J 12 bases, with 22 bases left between them. CDR3 sequence reads: CSGGQRAVGGQFF. CDR3 DNA: TGCAGCGGGGGACAGCGGGCGGTGGGGGGGCAGTTCTTC.

This clonotype has just a few counts. The chain combines TRBV12-3 or TRBV12-4 with TRBJ2-3; unclear D gene. V was clipped by 6 bases and J by 5 bases, with 9 bases between them. This CDR3 region has 12 residues. The CDR3 sequence is CASRWVVDTQYF. CDR3 bases: TGTGCCAGCAGATGGGTGGTAGATACGCAGTATTTT.

This clonotype came up a few times. A much larger clonotype is one base distant, so this may be a read error. The chain joins TRBV20-1 to TRBJ2-7; 7 nucleotides agree with TRBD1. V lost 1 base, J lost 5 bases, and 5 bases stayed unmatched. The CDR3 has 13 residues. Germline V lookup: CDR1 DFQATT, CDR2 SNEGSKA (reference sequence). CDR3: CSARGDRDHEQYF. The CDR3 region has the DNA TGCAGTGCTAGAGGCGACAGGGACCACGAGCAGTACTTC.

This clonotype was seen once. The V call is TRBV19, the J call TRBJ1-1, with 11 bases aligning to TRBD1. The CDR3 sequence is 14 residues long. Trimming removed 5 bases from V and 5 bases from J; junction bases left unmatched: 4. CDR1 is LNHDA, CDR2 SQIVND, per germline (reference sequence). The CDR3 DNA follows: TGTGCCAGTAGTGTGGACAGGGGGCGAACTGAAGCTTTCTTT. Residues: CASSVDRGRTEAFF. Full variable domain (missing parts from reference TRBV19 and TRBJ1-1): DGGITQSPKYLFRKEGQNVTLSCEQNLNHDAMYWYRQDPGQGLRLIYYSQIVNDFQKGDIAEGYSVSREKKESFPLTVTSAQKNPTAFYLCASSVDRGRTEAFFGQGTRLTVV.

The chain is built from TRBV29-1 and TRBJ2-7; 9 bases fit TRBD1. Looked up from germline, CDR1 is SQVTM and CDR2 is ANQGSEA. V was clipped by 4 bases and J by 7 bases; unmatched bases: 11. The CDR3 covers 14 residues. The CDR3, as DNA: TGCAGCGTTGCCCCAAGGACAGGGGTGGGGGAGCAGTACTTC. Its protein is CSVAPRTGVGEQYF.

The CDR3, as DNA: TGCAGTGCTAGAGATTTGGGGGAGGGTGTGGAGACCCAGTACTTC. Translated, it gives CSARDLGEGVETQYF. J is TRBJ2-5 and V is TRBV20-1; 7 bases fit TRBD2. Germline-derived CDR1 and CDR2 are DFQATT and SNEGSKA (reference sequence). V lost 0 bases and J lost 5; bases outside the gene matches: 9. The CDR3 runs 15 residues.

As to this clonotype: This clone may be a read error of a much larger clone one base away. The V gene is TRBV7-8, the J gene TRBJ2-3; 8 bases are a match to TRBD1. Per the germline V gene, CDR1 is SGHVS and CDR2 is FQNEAQ. Germline trimming cut 1 base from V and 11 bases from J; bases unmatched to any gene: 11. The CDR3 extends over 15 amino acids. CDR3 DNA: TGTGCCAGCAGCTTAGGGACAGGGTGCCAAACGGGGCAGTATTTT. Residues: CASSLGTGCQTGQYF.

This clonotype turned up a few times. The rearrangement joins TRBV5-6 to TRBJ1-2; D call uncertain. Per the germline V gene, CDR1 is SGHDT and CDR2 is YYEEEE. V lost 4 bases and J lost 3, with 10 bases in between. The CDR3 covers 13 residues. This CDR3 reads CASSPTDHYGYTF. The CDR3 DNA is TGTGCCAGCAGCCCGACGGACCACTATGGCTACACCTTC. The full variable domain, its missing parts supplied by reference TRBV5-6 and TRBJ1-2, is DAGVTQSPTHLIKTRGQQVTLRCSPKSGHDTVSWYQQALGQGPQFIFQYYEEEERQRGNFPDRFSGHQFPNYSSELNVNALLLGDSALYLCASSPTDHYGYTFGSGTRLTVV.

The chain links TRBV29-1 to TRBJ2-1; 13 bases map to TRBD2. CDR1 SQVTM and CDR2 ANQGSEA come from the germline V gene. The CDR3 totals 16 residues. J was trimmed by 7 bases and V by 5 bases; bases with no gene match: 11. In DNA, the CDR3 is TGCAGCGTTCGTCGGACTAGCGGGAGCATCGTTAATGAGCAGTTCTTC. Encoded protein: CSVRRTSGSIVNEQFF.

This clonotype has only a few counts. The chain is built from TRBV5-1 and TRBJ2-2; 10 nucleotides match TRBD1. The CDR3 runs 14 residues. The V gene's germline CDR1 is SGHRS and CDR2 YFSETQ. V shed 4 bases and J 7 bases; nucleotides not matched to a gene: 4. In DNA, the CDR3 is TGCGCCAGCAGCGAGGGACAGGGGTTCGGGGAGCTGTTTTTT. It translates to CASSEGQGFGELFF.

The gene calls are TRBV20-1 and TRBJ2-7; TRBD1 is a possible D gene (6 bases). Looked up from germline, CDR1 is DFQATT and CDR2 is SNEGSKA (reference sequence). This CDR3 is built from 16 residues. Trimming took off 1 base at V and 0 bases at J, with 16 bases between the two ends. CDR3 loop: CSARVSGGRGSYEQYF. The CDR3 DNA is TGCAGTGCTAGAGTTTCTGGGGGCAGGGGCTCCTACGAGCAGTACTTC.

At least ten counts were recorded for this clonotype. DNA for the CDR3: TGTGCCAGCAGTGAAAATCGGGGGCCCCAAGAGACCCAGTACTTC. This encodes CASSENRGPQETQYF. The V call is TRBV25-1, the J call TRBJ2-5; D possibly matches TRBD1 or TRBD2 (6 bases each). The CDR3 length is 15 residues. The germline V gene has CDR1 MGHDK and CDR2 SYGVNS. V shed 2 bases and J shed 1 base, with 11 bases lying between them.

This chain connects TRBV18 to TRBJ1-5; no definite D call. CDR3 length: 15 residues. V lost 1 base to trimming and J lost 7 bases, with 14 bases between them. Germline V CDR1 and CDR2: KGHSH, LQKENI. CDR3: CASSPLPTIDQPQHF. The CDR3 DNA reads as TGTGCCAGCTCACCACTACCTACCATAGACCAGCCCCAGCATTTT.

This clonotype was observed many times. The J gene is TRBJ1-5, the V gene TRBV20-1, with 7 bases aligning to TRBD1. With V trimmed by 5 bases and J by 0 bases, 7 bases remained unmatched. The germline gives CDR1 DFQATT, CDR2 SNEGSKA (reference sequence). The CDR3 length is 15 residues. CDR3 in DNA: TGCAGTGCTGGGAGGACAGGTACTAGCAATCAGCCCCAGCATTTT. Its protein is CSAGRTGTSNQPQHF.

The chain recombines TRBV6-2 or TRBV6-3 with TRBJ2-3, with 8 bases identical to TRBD1. Germline V gene data show CDR1 as MNHEY and CDR2 as SVGEGT. The V and J ends lost 5 bases and 6 bases, in that order; junction bases with no gene match: 7. The CDR3 has 14 residues. DNA for the CDR3: TGTGCCAGCAGTCCAAAGACAGGGGTCGATACGCAGTATTTT. Translating it yields CASSPKTGVDTQYF.

This clonotype was seen more than once but under ten times. The rearrangement links TRBV5-1 to TRBJ1-5; no clear D gene. Trimming pared 4 bases from V and 7 bases from J, leaving 18 bases between. CDR3 length equals 15 residues. Germline CDR1 and CDR2: SGHRS and YFSETQ. The CDR3, as DNA: TGCGCCAGCAGCGTTGGGGTTCAGGTGAAACAGCCCCAGCATTTT. This gives the protein CASSVGVQVKQPQHF.